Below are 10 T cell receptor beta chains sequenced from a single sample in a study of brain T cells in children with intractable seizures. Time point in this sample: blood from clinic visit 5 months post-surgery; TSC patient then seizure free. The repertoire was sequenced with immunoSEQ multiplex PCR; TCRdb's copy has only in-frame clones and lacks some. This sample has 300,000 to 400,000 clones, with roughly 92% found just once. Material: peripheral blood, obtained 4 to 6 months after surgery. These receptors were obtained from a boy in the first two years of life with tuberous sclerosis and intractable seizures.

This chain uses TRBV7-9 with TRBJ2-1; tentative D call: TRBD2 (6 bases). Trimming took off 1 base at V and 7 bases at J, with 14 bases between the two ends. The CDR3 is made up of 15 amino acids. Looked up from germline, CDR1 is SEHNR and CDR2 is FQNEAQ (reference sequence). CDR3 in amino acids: CASSLVFSGGNEQFF. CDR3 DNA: TGTGCCAGCAGCTTAGTTTTCTCAGGAGGGAATGAGCAGTTCTTC.

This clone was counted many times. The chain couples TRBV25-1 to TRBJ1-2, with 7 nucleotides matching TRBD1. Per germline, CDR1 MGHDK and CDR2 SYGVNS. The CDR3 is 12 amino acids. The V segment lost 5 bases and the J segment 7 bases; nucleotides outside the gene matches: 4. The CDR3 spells CASSTGAGGYTF. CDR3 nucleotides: TGTGCCAGCAGTACAGGGGCAGGTGGCTACACCTTC.

The CDR3 DNA sequence: TGCAGCGTCCTACAGGGGGTTGAAGCTTTCTTT. The encoded protein is CSVLQGVEAFF. The rearrangement links TRBV29-1 to TRBJ1-1; 8 bases fit TRBD1. Germline assignment: CDR1 SQVTM and CDR2 ANQGSEA. Germline trimming cut 6 bases from V and 7 bases from J; bases unmatched to any gene: 4. The CDR3 length is 11 residues.

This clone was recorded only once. The CDR3, as DNA: TGTGCCAGCAGCTTCTACCCCCAGCCGGGACTCAGCACAGATACGCAGTATTTT. This translates into CASSFYPQPGLSTDTQYF. The rearrangement joins TRBV7-9 to TRBJ2-3, with a weak D call TRBD2 (6 bases). V shed 3 bases and J shed 0 bases, with 19 bases lying between them. The CDR3 runs 18 residues. CDR1 and CDR2 (germline): SEHNR, FQNEAQ (reference sequence).

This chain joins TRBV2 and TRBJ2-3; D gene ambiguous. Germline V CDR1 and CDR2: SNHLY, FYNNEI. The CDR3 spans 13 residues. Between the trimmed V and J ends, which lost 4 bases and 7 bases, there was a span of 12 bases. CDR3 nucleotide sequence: TGTGCCAGCAGTGGGGTTGACGCGAATACGCAGTATTTT. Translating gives CASSGVDANTQYF.

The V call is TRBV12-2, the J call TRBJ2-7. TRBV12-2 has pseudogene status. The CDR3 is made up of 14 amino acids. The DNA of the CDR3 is TGTGCAAGTCGCGGGACCCACCCATCCTACGAGCAGTACTTC. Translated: CASRGTHPSYEQYF.

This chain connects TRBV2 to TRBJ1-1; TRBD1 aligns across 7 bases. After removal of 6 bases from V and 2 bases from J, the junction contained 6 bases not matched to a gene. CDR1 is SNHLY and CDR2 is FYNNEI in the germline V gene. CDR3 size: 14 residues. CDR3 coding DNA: TGTGCCAGCAGCTCACAGGGGTTCAACACTGAAGCTTTCTTT. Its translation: CASSSQGFNTEAFF.

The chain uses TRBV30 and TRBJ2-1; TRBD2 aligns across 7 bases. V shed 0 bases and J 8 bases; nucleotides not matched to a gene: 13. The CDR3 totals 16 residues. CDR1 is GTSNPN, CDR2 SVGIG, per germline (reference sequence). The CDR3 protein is CAWSVRGLAAHYEQFF. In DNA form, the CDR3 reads TGTGCCTGGAGTGTACGGGGTCTAGCGGCCCACTATGAGCAGTTCTTC.

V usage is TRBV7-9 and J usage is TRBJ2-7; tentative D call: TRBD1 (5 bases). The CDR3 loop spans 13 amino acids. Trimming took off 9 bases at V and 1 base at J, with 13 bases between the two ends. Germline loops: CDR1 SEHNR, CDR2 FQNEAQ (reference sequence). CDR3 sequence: CASSGKASYEQYF. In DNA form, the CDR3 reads TGTGCCAGTTCAGGGAAAGCATCCTACGAGCAGTACTTC. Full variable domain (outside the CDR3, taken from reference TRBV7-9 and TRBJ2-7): DTGVSQNPRHKITKRGQNVTFRCDPISEHNRLYWYRQTLGQGPEFLTYFQNEAQLEKSRLLSDRFSAERPKGSFSTLEIQRTEQGDSAMYLCASSGKASYEQYFGPGTRLTVT.

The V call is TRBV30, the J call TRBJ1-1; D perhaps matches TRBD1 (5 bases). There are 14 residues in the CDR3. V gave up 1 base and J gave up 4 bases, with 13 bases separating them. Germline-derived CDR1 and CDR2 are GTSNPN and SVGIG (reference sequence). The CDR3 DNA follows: TGTGCCTGGAGTGAGACAGTGACGAGCACTGAAGCTTTCTTT. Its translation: CAWSETVTSTEAFF.